This T cell receptor (beta chain) was sequenced during a study of blood T cells in healthy people across ages. About the research overall: About one barcoded beta molecule per two T cells was the capture yield of template switching.

CDR1 is MNHNY, CDR2 SVGAGI, per germline (reference sequence). J gave up 7 bases and V 6 bases, and 12 bases lay outside the gene matches. The CDR3 contains 16 residues. Alongside a J-beta primer mix, a sample-barcoded 5' primer served in a second PCR lasting 7 to 11 cycles. Sequencing recovered at least 3 million CDR3-containing paired-end reads from each sample. Via MiXCR, TCRdb re-called the 5' RACE reads, giving one row per CDR3 protein. The data show about 580,000 distinct CDR3 sequences, roughly 48% seen once. Findings and caveats of the study: With naive T cell percentage, TCR beta diversity showed a strong correlation.

In regard to this clonotype: Its antigen is not identified. It may be a read error: a sequence one base away is much more abundant.

The sample was blood. This chain connects TRBV6-6 to TRBJ2-7; 13 bases line up with TRBD2. This clonotype was obtained from a man older than 75 in good health. The CDR3 reads CASRGTSGEAYNEQYF. The CDR3 DNA reads TGTGCCAGCAGAGGGACTAGCGGGGAAGCCTACAATGAGCAGTACTTC.